This T cell receptor (beta chain) was documented in a study of T cells in localized non-small cell lung cancer. Study-level results: Appearance in adjacent lung was seen for a median approximately 60 of the top 100 tumor clones. There was higher T cell clonality in uninvolved adjacent lung than in tumor, and it was highest there.

Assay: immunoSEQ multiplex PCR; the TCRdb copy retains only in-frame clones and omits some. The sample has some 72,000 clones, 70% to 90% seen once. After removal of 6 bases from V and 4 bases from J, the junction contained 7 bases not matched to a gene. CDR1 is MDHEN, CDR2 SYDVKM, per germline. The CDR3 spans 14 residues. Of note for this clone: Its antigen is not identified.

This clonotype was sampled from a man aged 40 to 75 with stage I lung adenocarcinoma. This specimen was peripheral blood, taken before any cancer treatment. The chain uses TRBV28 and TRBJ2-7; 9 bases are shared with TRBD2. DNA for the CDR3: TGTGCCAGCAGCCTTAGCGGGAGTAGGTACGAGCAGTACTTC. Amino acid sequence: CASSLSGSRYEQYF.